This entry concerns a single T cell receptor beta chain. The antigen is not known. Libraries were prepared by immunoSEQ multiplex PCR; TCRdb keeps only in-frame clonotypes and omits some of them. The sample records over 110,000 clones, roughly nine tenths being singletons. This sample stems from a study of T cell responses to AZD1222 COVID-19 vaccine. V dropped 2 bases and J dropped 9 bases, with 7 bases sitting between them. CDR3 size: 11 residues. CDR1 is SEHNR and CDR2 is FQNEAQ in the germline V gene (reference sequence). Second-dose timings of about 4 or about 12 weeks were pooled. Whole-study findings and limits: Per reports, nearly half of all spike-specific TCRs target regions that are unmutated in variants.

V is TRBV7-9 and J is TRBJ2-5; D is possibly TRBD1 (5 bases). This material consisted of peripheral blood, taken 28 days after the second AZD1222 dose. The TCR originated in an adult who received the AZD1222 COVID-19 vaccine. The CDR3 bases are TGTGCCAGCAGCTTAAAGGGGTCCCAGTACTTC. This codes for CASSLKGSQYF. Filled out from reference TRBV7-9 and TRBJ2-5, the complete variable domain reads DTGVSQNPRHKITKRGQNVTFRCDPISEHNRLYWYRQTLGQGPEFLTYFQNEAQLEKSRLLSDRFSAERPKGSFSTLEIQRTEQGDSAMYLCASSLKGSQYFGPGTRLLVL.